Below are 18 T cell receptor beta chains sequenced from a single sample in a study of T cell responses to AZD1222 COVID-19 vaccine. Produced via immunoSEQ multiplex PCR; TCRdb's table is partial and in-frame only. The table lists 90,000 to 150,000 clones, roughly 87% of them singletons. Sample: peripheral blood, taken on day 0 of AZD1222 vaccination. These receptors were taken from an adult in good health.

The genes are TRBV11-3 and TRBJ2-1, with D unclear. The CDR3 length is 14 residues. Germline V gene sequence: CDR1 SGHNT, CDR2 YENEEA. Between the trimmed V and J ends, which lost 5 bases and 6 bases, there was a span of 14 bases. The CDR3 sequence is CASSPHYSSNEQFF. Here the CDR3 DNA reads TGTGCCAGCAGCCCCCATTATAGTAGCAATGAGCAGTTCTTC. Supplemented by reference TRBV11-3 and TRBJ2-1, the full variable domain reads EAGVVQSPRYKIIEKKQPVAFWCNPISGHNTLYWYLQNLGQGPELLIRYENEEAVDDSQLPKDRFSAERLKGVDSTLKIQPAELGDSAVYLCASSPHYSSNEQFFGPGTRLTVL.

This chain connects TRBV28 to TRBJ2-4, with D perhaps TRBD1 (5 bases). Germline V gene data show CDR1 as MDHEN and CDR2 as SYDVKM. V dropped 5 bases and J dropped 4 bases, with 18 bases sitting between them. The CDR3 extends over 16 amino acids. The CDR3: CASSPPHATAKNIQYF. CDR3 DNA: TGTGCCAGCAGTCCCCCCCACGCGACAGCTAAAAACATTCAGTACTTC.

CDR3 loop: CASSSILYRDAKNIQYF. The CDR3 DNA reads TGTGCCAGCAGCTCAATCCTTTACCGGGACGCCAAAAACATTCAGTACTTC. This rearrangement joins TRBV28 to TRBJ2-4; D tentatively fits TRBD1 or TRBD2 (5 bases each). The CDR3 is made up of 17 amino acids. CDR1 and CDR2 (germline): MDHEN, SYDVKM. With 6 bases removed from V and 1 base from J, the gap between germline ends came to 19 bases.

The chain uses TRBV28 and TRBJ2-5, with TRBD2 as a possible D gene (5 bases). This CDR3 is built from 12 residues. With 6 bases removed from V and 2 bases from J, the gap between germline ends came to 7 bases. CDR1 and CDR2 (germline): MDHEN, SYDVKM. The CDR3 coding sequence is TGTGCCAGCAGACGGGGACAAGAGACCCAGTACTTC. Its translation is CASRRGQETQYF. The complete variable domain, with remaining parts taken from reference TRBV28 and TRBJ2-5, reads DVKVTQSSRYLVKRTGEKVFLECVQDMDHENMFWYRQDPGLGLRLIYFSYDVKMKEKGDIPEGYSVSREKKERFSLILESASTNQTSMYLCASRRGQETQYFGPGTRLLVL.

This clone was observed a handful of times. The CDR3 protein is CASTRGNEQFF. Written as DNA, the CDR3 is TGTGCCAGCACAAGGGGCAATGAGCAGTTCTTC. The chain carries TRBV6-5 and TRBJ2-1; D may be TRBD1 (5 bases). There are 11 residues in the CDR3. V lost 7 bases and J 6 bases, leaving 7 bases between the germline ends. The germline CDR1 and CDR2 sequences are MNHEY and SVGAGI.

The rearrangement uses TRBV7-2 and TRBJ2-3, with D perhaps TRBD1 (5 bases). Trimming left V 4 bases short and J 4 bases short, with 12 bases between. There are 14 residues in the CDR3. Germline loops: CDR1 SGHTA, CDR2 FQGNSA. CDR3 DNA sequence: TGTGCCAGCAGCTATCAGGGCCCCGCAGATACGCAGTATTTT. Protein product: CASSYQGPADTQYF.

The chain uses TRBV6-1 and TRBJ1-3; 8 bases map to TRBD1. The V gene's germline CDR1 is MNHNS and CDR2 SASEGT. The V gene end was trimmed by 1 base and the J gene end by 3 bases; junction bases not matched to a gene: 2. This CDR3 has 15 residues. CDR3 protein: CASSEDTGGGNTIYF. CDR3 nucleotides: TGTGCCAGCAGTGAAGATACAGGGGGTGGAAACACCATATATTTT.

This clone occurred a few times. V and J are TRBV5-1 and TRBJ2-7; 8 bases are shared with TRBD2. With V trimmed by 0 bases and J by 3 bases, 2 bases remained unmatched. The CDR3 extends over 14 amino acids. The germline V gene encodes CDR1 SGHRS and CDR2 YFSETQ. This CDR3 reads CASSLAAGGYEQYF. CDR3 DNA sequence: TGCGCCAGCAGCTTGGCCGCGGGGGGCTACGAGCAGTACTTC.

The table lists this clone with a count of one. A junction end diverges from the germline sequence, so it may reflect a read error. The rearrangement uses TRBV7-7 and TRBJ2-5; 7 nucleotides align to TRBD1. The CDR3 is 15 residues long. CDR1 is SSHAT and CDR2 is FNYEAQ in the germline V gene (reference sequence). The CDR3 is CASSSGGGWQETQYF. CDR3 bases: TGTGCTAGCAGCTCAGGGGGTGGGTGGCAAGAGACCCAGTACTTC.

V usage is TRBV27 and J usage is TRBJ1-1, with 7 positions matching TRBD1. Germline V lookup: CDR1 MNHEY, CDR2 SMNVEV (reference sequence). V lost 6 bases to trimming and J lost 4 bases; unmatched junction nucleotides: 5. The CDR3 has 13 amino acids. The CDR3 sequence is CASRTGPSTEAFF. Here the CDR3 DNA reads TGTGCCAGCAGGACAGGGCCGAGCACTGAAGCTTTCTTT.

Here the CDR3 reads CASRRDRDYIHTF. The CDR3 DNA reads TGTGCCAGCAGACGGGACCGCGACTATATTCACACCTTC. The rearrangement links TRBV5-4 to TRBJ1-2; a possible D gene is TRBD1 (5 bases). The CDR3 consists of 13 residues. In germline, CDR1 is SGHNT, CDR2 YYREEE (reference sequence). V dropped 5 bases and J dropped 12 bases, with 20 bases sitting between them.

The chain joins TRBV7-9 to TRBJ2-2, with a tentative D call TRBD1 (6 bases). Germline V gene data show CDR1 as SEHNR and CDR2 as FQNEAQ (reference sequence). This CDR3 contains 15 residues. Trimming left V 5 bases short and J 2 bases short, with 12 bases between. CDR3 sequence: CASSRPGQNTGELFF. Here the CDR3 DNA reads TGTGCCAGCAGCAGGCCGGGACAAAACACCGGGGAGCTGTTTTTT.

CDR3 residues: CASSYIRTGRQETQYF. The CDR3 nucleotides are TGTGCCAGCAGTTACATTAGGACAGGGAGACAGGAGACCCAGTACTTC. The rearrangement links TRBV6-5 to TRBJ2-5; 8 bases map to TRBD1. Unmatched junction bases numbered 10, after V lost 2 bases and J lost 5 bases. The CDR3 sequence is 16 residues long. Germline-derived CDR1 and CDR2 are MNHEY and SVGAGI.

CDR3 sequence: CASSLPGQTYEQYF. The CDR3 nucleotides are TGTGCCAGCAGCCTACCGGGGCAAACCTACGAGCAGTACTTC. The gene calls are TRBV7-9 and TRBJ2-7; D may match TRBD1 or TRBD2 (5 bases each). Germline V gene data show CDR1 as SEHNR and CDR2 as FQNEAQ (reference sequence). V was trimmed by 5 bases and J by 2 bases, leaving 13 bases between them. This CDR3 is built from 14 residues.

Comments on this clone: The same CDR3 also results from other DNA sequences found in this sample. The chain has TRBV6-5 and TRBJ1-6; D is undetermined. V lost 0 bases to trimming and J lost 6 bases, with 9 bases between them. Germline CDR1 and CDR2: MNHEY and SVGAGI. The CDR3 is 15 residues long. The DNA of the CDR3 is TGTGCCAGCAGTTACTCAGGACGGGGTAATTCACCCCTCCACTTT. This codes for CASSYSGRGNSPLHF.

This sequence joins TRBV6-5 and TRBJ1-2; D possibly corresponds to TRBD1 (5 bases). Germline V gene data show CDR1 as MNHEY and CDR2 as SVGAGI. The length of the CDR3 is 15 residues. Trimming took off 0 bases at V and 8 bases at J, with 16 bases between the two ends. CDR3 nucleotides: TGTGCCAGCAGTTACTCGGGAGGGACCGCCTGGGGCTACACCTTC. This translates into CASSYSGGTAWGYTF.

The rearrangement uses TRBV6-5 and TRBJ2-7, with 12 bases lining up with TRBD2. The CDR3 contains 14 residues. CDR1 and CDR2 from the germline V gene are MNHEY and SVGAGI. V gave up 4 bases and J gave up 7 bases; unmatched junction bases: 5. The CDR3 DNA follows: TGTGCCAGCAGTTCTAGCGGGGGGGCCGAAGAGCAGTACTTC. Its translation is CASSSSGGAEEQYF.

This clone was recorded only once. This chain uses TRBV6-5 with TRBJ1-2; D is undetermined. The CDR3 loop spans 13 amino acids. Germline V gene data show CDR1 as MNHEY and CDR2 as SVGAGI. V was pared by 5 bases and J by 1 base, with 8 bases between. The CDR3 DNA sequence: TGTGCCAGCAGTACAGACCGTAACTATGGCTACACCTTC. Translating it yields CASSTDRNYGYTF.